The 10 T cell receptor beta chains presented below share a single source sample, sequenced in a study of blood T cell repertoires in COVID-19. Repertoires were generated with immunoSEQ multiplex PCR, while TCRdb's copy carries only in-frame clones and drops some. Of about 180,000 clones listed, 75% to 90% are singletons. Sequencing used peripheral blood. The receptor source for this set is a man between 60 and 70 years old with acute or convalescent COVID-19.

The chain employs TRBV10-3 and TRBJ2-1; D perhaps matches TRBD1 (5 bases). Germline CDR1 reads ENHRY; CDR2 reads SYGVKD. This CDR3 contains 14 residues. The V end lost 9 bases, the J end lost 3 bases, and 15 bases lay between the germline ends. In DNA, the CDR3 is TGTGCCATTGGGGCCTCACCCTTCTACAATGAGCAGTTCTTC. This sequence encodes CAIGASPFYNEQFF.

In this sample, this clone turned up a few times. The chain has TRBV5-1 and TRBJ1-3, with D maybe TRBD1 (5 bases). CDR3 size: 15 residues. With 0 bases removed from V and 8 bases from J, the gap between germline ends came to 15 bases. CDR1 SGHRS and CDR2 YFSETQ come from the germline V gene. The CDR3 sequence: CASSLADRLRDTIYF. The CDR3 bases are TGCGCCAGCAGCTTGGCCGACAGACTCAGAGACACCATATATTTT.

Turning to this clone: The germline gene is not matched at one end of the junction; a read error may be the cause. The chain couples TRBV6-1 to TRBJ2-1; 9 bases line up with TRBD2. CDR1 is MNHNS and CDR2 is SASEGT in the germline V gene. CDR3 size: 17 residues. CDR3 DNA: TGTGCCAGCAGTGAAAAGGTAGCGGGAGTGTCCTACAATGAGCGGTTCTTC. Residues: CASSEKVAGVSYNERFF.

CDR3 sequence reads: CASSDRQGRSPLHF. CDR3 in DNA: TGTGCCAGCAGCGACCGTCAGGGGCGTTCACCCCTCCACTTT. This rearrangement joins TRBV7-2 to TRBJ1-6, with a weak D call TRBD1 (6 bases). Germline assignment: CDR1 SGHTA and CDR2 FQGNSA. The length of the CDR3 is 14 residues. The V and J ends lost 5 bases and 9 bases respectively, with 14 bases between them.

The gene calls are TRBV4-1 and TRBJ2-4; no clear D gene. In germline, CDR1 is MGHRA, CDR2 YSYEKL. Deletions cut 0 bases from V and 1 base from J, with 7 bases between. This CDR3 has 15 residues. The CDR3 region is CASSQEIVAKNIQYF. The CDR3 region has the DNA TGCGCCAGCAGCCAAGAGATAGTGGCCAAAAACATTCAGTACTTC.

CDR3 bases: TGTGCCAGCAGTTTAATCTCCAGCTACGAGCAGTACTTC. This sequence encodes CASSLISSYEQYF. The gene calls are TRBV28 and TRBJ2-7; no clear D gene. CDR1 is MDHEN, CDR2 SYDVKM, per germline. The CDR3 extends over 13 amino acids. V was cut by 2 bases and J by 3 bases, with 8 bases left in between.

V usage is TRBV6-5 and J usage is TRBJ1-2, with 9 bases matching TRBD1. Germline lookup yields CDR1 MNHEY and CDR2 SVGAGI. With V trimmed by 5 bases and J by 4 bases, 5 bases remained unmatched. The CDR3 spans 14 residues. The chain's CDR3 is CASSTSTGGYGYTF. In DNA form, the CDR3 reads TGTGCCAGCAGTACATCGACAGGGGGCTATGGCTACACCTTC.

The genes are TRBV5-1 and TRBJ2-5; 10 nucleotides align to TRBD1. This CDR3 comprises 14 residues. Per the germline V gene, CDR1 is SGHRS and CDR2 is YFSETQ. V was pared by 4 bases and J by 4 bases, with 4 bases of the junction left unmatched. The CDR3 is CASSGGQGLETQYF. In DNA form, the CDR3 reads TGCGCCAGCAGCGGGGGACAGGGGCTAGAGACCCAGTACTTC.

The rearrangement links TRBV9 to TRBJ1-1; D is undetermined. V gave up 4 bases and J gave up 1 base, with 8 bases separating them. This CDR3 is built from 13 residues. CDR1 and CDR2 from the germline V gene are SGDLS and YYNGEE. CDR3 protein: CASSPGRNTEAFF. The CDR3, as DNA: TGTGCCAGCAGCCCGGGGAGGAACACTGAAGCTTTCTTT.

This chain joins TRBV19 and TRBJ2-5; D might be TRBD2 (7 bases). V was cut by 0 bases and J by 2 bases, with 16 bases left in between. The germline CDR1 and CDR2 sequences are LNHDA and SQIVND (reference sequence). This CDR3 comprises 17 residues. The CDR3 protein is CASSIDLSAGAQETQYF. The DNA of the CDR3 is TGTGCCAGTAGTATAGATCTATCGGCGGGGGCTCAAGAGACCCAGTACTTC.